This entry lists 22 T cell receptor beta chains sequenced from one sample in a study of T cell responses to AZD1222 COVID-19 vaccine. Repertoires were generated with immunoSEQ multiplex PCR, while TCRdb's copy carries only in-frame clones and drops some. Here the sample spans 90,000 to 120,000 clones, approximately 96% being singletons. This specimen was peripheral blood, taken on day 0 of AZD1222 vaccination. These receptors originate from an adult in good health.

The rearrangement joins TRBV7-8 to TRBJ2-1; 10 bases line up with TRBD2. CDR1 and CDR2 (germline): SGHVS, FQNEAQ. The CDR3 runs to 16 residues. The ends lost 0 bases at V and 6 bases at J; junction bases unmatched: 5. The CDR3 loop reads CASSLALGLAVNEQFF. CDR3 DNA sequence: TGTGCCAGCAGCTTAGCGCTTGGACTAGCGGTCAATGAGCAGTTCTTC.

This sequence joins TRBV3-1 (or the pseudogene TRBV3-2) and TRBJ1-2, with 7 nucleotides matching TRBD1. This CDR3 spans 14 amino acids. Losses at the gene ends were 5 bases for V and 8 bases for J; bases not matched to a gene: 11. Looked up from germline, CDR1 is LGHDT and CDR2 is YNNKEL (reference sequence). This chain's CDR3 is CASSSAGGKGGYTF. The CDR3 DNA is TGTGCCAGCAGCTCTGCAGGGGGTAAAGGGGGCTACACCTTC.

The genes are TRBV9 and TRBJ2-7; no clear D. Trimming pared 0 bases from V and 3 bases from J, leaving 10 bases between. The CDR3 covers 14 residues. Germline lookup yields CDR1 SGDLS and CDR2 YYNGEE. DNA of the CDR3: TGTGCCAGCAGCGTAGATGTTGGTAGCTACGAGCAGTACTTC. It specifies CASSVDVGSYEQYF.

The chain recombines TRBV6-1 with TRBJ1-1; a weak D match, TRBD1 (6 bases). The CDR3 contains 15 residues. The ends were cut back, 2 bases at V and 4 bases at J, with 14 bases in the middle. CDR1 is MNHNS, CDR2 SASEGT, per germline. The CDR3 loop is CASSEWGQIFTEAFF. The DNA for the CDR3 is TGTGCCAGCAGTGAATGGGGACAAATATTCACTGAAGCTTTCTTT.

This clone appeared once. V and J are TRBV10-3 and TRBJ2-7, with D perhaps matching TRBD2 (5 bases). This CDR3 is built from 11 residues. Germline assignment: CDR1 ENHRY and CDR2 SYGVKD. The V end was cut by 10 bases, the J end by 4 bases, with 11 bases between. In DNA form, the CDR3 reads TGTGCCACCCGCACGGGGTACGAGCAGTACTTC. Translated: CATRTGYEQYF.

Note on this clone: Other nucleotide sequences from this sample produce the same CDR3. The chain joins TRBV2 to TRBJ2-7; 9 positions agree with TRBD1. Per the germline V gene, CDR1 is SNHLY and CDR2 is FYNNEI. This CDR3 is built from 13 residues. Trimming cost V 6 bases and J 4 bases; bases outside gene matches: 4. The CDR3 loop reads CASRPGQGYEQYF. In DNA form, the CDR3 reads TGTGCCAGCAGACCGGGACAGGGTTACGAGCAGTACTTC.

This chain connects TRBV11-3 to TRBJ1-1; a possible D gene is TRBD1 (5 bases). Trimming cost V 2 bases and J 3 bases, with 13 bases left between them. Germline V CDR1 and CDR2: SGHNT, YENEEA. The CDR3 loop spans 15 amino acids. Here the CDR3 DNA reads TGTGCCAGCAGCTTATTGGGGCCTGTGGACACTGAAGCTTTCTTT. Translating gives CASSLLGPVDTEAFF.

The chain carries TRBV12-3 or TRBV12-4 and TRBJ1-1; D uncertain. Trimming removed 10 bases from V and 5 bases from J, with 11 bases in between. The CDR3 is made up of 11 amino acids. For the CDR3, the DNA is TGTGCCACCCATGATAGGACTGAAGCTTTCTTT. Protein: CATHDRTEAFF.

V and J are TRBV27 and TRBJ2-1; 8 positions agree with TRBD2. J lost 4 bases, V lost 5 bases, and 10 bases had no gene match. CDR1 MNHEY and CDR2 SMNVEV come from the germline V gene (reference sequence). The CDR3 covers 16 residues. CDR3 protein: CASSPTGGDVYNEQFF. The CDR3 nucleotides read TGTGCCAGCAGTCCGACGGGAGGGGACGTGTACAATGAGCAGTTCTTC.

This clone is a singleton in its sample. V gene TRBV7-9 combines with J gene TRBJ1-1, with D perhaps TRBD1 (6 bases). The length of the CDR3 is 14 residues. Germline V gene data show CDR1 as SEHNR and CDR2 as FQNEAQ (reference sequence). V was pared by 5 bases and J by 0 bases, with 10 bases between. Here the CDR3 DNA reads TGTGCCAGCAGCCCGACAGGATTGAACACTGAAGCTTTCTTT. Its protein product is CASSPTGLNTEAFF.

V and J are TRBV5-1 and TRBJ2-3; 9 bases are a match to TRBD1. The CDR3 totals 14 residues. With V trimmed by 4 bases and J by 4 bases, 4 bases remained unmatched. The germline CDR1 and CDR2 sequences are SGHRS and YFSETQ. This chain's CDR3 is CASSQRQGADTQYF. The CDR3 DNA is TGCGCCAGCAGCCAGAGACAGGGGGCAGATACGCAGTATTTT.

The chain carries TRBV5-4 and TRBJ1-2; the match to TRBD1 covers 8 bases. Trimming cost V 0 bases and J 0 bases; bases outside gene matches: 7. From germline, CDR1 is SGHNT and CDR2 YYREEE (reference sequence). This CDR3 comprises 17 residues. Here the CDR3 DNA reads TGTGCCAGCAGCTTGGGAGGGACAGGATTAACTAACTATGGCTACACCTTC. It translates to CASSLGGTGLTNYGYTF. The full variable domain, with the rest looked up from reference TRBV5-4 and TRBJ1-2, is ETGVTQSPTHLIKTRGQQVTLRCSSQSGHNTVSWYQQALGQGPQFIFQYYREEENGRGNFPPRFSGLQFPNYSSELNVNALELDDSALYLCASSLGGTGLTNYGYTFGSGTRLTVV.

The rearrangement joins TRBV2 to TRBJ2-7; D assignment may be TRBD1 or TRBD2 (5 bases each). The germline gives CDR1 SNHLY, CDR2 FYNNEI. This CDR3 has 16 amino acids. Trimming took 6 bases from V and 9 from J, leaving 27 bases between them. CDR3 coding DNA: TGTGCCAGCAGGAGGGACGGACCGGGACCGAAAACCGGGCAGTACTTC. This encodes CASRRDGPGPKTGQYF.

The chain is built from TRBV10-3 and TRBJ2-7; D is unclear. This CDR3 has 12 amino acids. Germline V lookup: CDR1 ENHRY, CDR2 SYGVKD. V was clipped by 3 bases and J by 4 bases, with 7 bases between them. For the CDR3, the DNA is TGTGCCATCAGTGAAACAGTGTACGAGCAGTACTTC. Encoded protein: CAISETVYEQYF.

This sequence joins TRBV6-5 and TRBJ1-1; no firm D call. Germline CDR1 reads MNHEY; CDR2 reads SVGAGI. The CDR3 runs to 14 residues. Trimming took 4 bases from V and 1 from J, leaving 10 bases between them. CDR3 in DNA: TGTGCCAGCAGTTCGGCAGCCTCGAACACTGAAGCTTTCTTT. Translating gives CASSSAASNTEAFF.

The CDR3 bases are TGTGCCAGCAGCTTATTCGCACAGAACACTGAAGCTTTCTTT. Amino acid sequence: CASSLFAQNTEAFF. The gene calls are TRBV7-9 and TRBJ1-1; D is uncertain. Germline V gene sequence: CDR1 SEHNR, CDR2 FQNEAQ (reference sequence). V was shortened by 2 bases and J by 1 base, with 8 bases between the two germline ends. The CDR3 runs 14 residues.

V gene TRBV28 combines with J gene TRBJ1-2; D ambiguous. Germline V gives CDR1 MDHEN, CDR2 SYDVKM. The CDR3 runs to 14 residues. V was pared by 2 bases and J by 8 bases, with 15 bases between. CDR3 in DNA: TGTGCCAGCAGTTTACCGAGGGTCGGTCGGGGCTACACCTTC. Translation gives CASSLPRVGRGYTF.

This clone appeared a single time. V is TRBV6-5 and J is TRBJ1-5; a weak D match, TRBD1 (5 bases). This CDR3 region has 12 residues. The germline CDR1 and CDR2 sequences are MNHEY and SVGAGI. V lost 8 bases, J lost 5 bases, and 10 bases lay in between. CDR3 nucleotides: TGTGCCAGCGGGCCAGGGTATCAGCCCCAGCATTTT. Translating it yields CASGPGYQPQHF.

The chain joins TRBV6-1 to TRBJ2-4, with 8 bases that match TRBD1. V dropped 3 bases and J dropped 6; count of bases not matched to a gene: 7. This CDR3 comprises 15 residues. Germline V gives CDR1 MNHNS, CDR2 SASEGT. For the CDR3, the DNA is TGTGCCAGCAGTGATTGGACAGGGCTATCAAACATTCAGTACTTC. This gives the protein CASSDWTGLSNIQYF.

In this sample, this clone turned up once. DNA of the CDR3: TGTGCCAGCAGCGTTGAGCACAGCACCTATGGCTACACCTTC. This encodes CASSVEHSTYGYTF. The chain links TRBV9 to TRBJ1-2; no reliable D call. CDR1 SGDLS and CDR2 YYNGEE come from the germline V gene. The CDR3 is 14 residues long. Trimming cost V 2 bases and J 4 bases, with 12 bases left between them.

CDR3 residues: CASSEAGRGGTEAFF. As DNA, the CDR3 is TGTGCCAGCAGTGAAGCCGGCAGGGGAGGCACTGAAGCTTTCTTT. The gene calls are TRBV6-1 and TRBJ1-1; D is possibly TRBD1 (6 bases). Germline V gene sequence: CDR1 MNHNS, CDR2 SASEGT. The CDR3 totals 15 residues. V lost 0 bases to trimming and J lost 4 bases, with 12 bases between them.

V gene TRBV28 combines with J gene TRBJ1-2, with D possibly TRBD1 on 5 matching bases. The V and J ends lost 5 bases and 3 bases respectively, with 13 bases between them. The CDR3 totals 14 residues. CDR1 and CDR2 (germline): MDHEN, SYDVKM. CDR3 in amino acids: CASSVRALDYGYTF. DNA of the CDR3: TGTGCCAGCAGTGTCAGGGCACTTGACTATGGCTACACCTTC.